A single sample gave rise to the 5 T cell receptor beta chains below, sequenced in a study of blood T cell repertoires in COVID-19. Sequencing was performed with immunoSEQ multiplex PCR; in TCRdb, only in-frame clones are kept and a portion is missing. The repertoire holds 150,000 to 200,000 clones, with just under 90% as singletons. Material for sequencing was peripheral blood. These receptors came from a woman in her 70s with COVID-19, enrolled during active disease.

The genes are TRBV7-9 and TRBJ2-5; 11 nucleotides line up with TRBD2. From germline, CDR1 is SEHNR and CDR2 FQNEAQ (reference sequence). The CDR3 has 16 amino acids. V lost 4 bases, J lost 2 bases, and 6 bases stayed unmatched. The CDR3 is CASSSRLAGPQETQYF. For the CDR3, the DNA is TGTGCCAGCAGCTCAAGACTAGCGGGGCCTCAAGAGACCCAGTACTTC.

This clone appeared once. This rearrangement joins TRBV4-2 to TRBJ2-7; 10 bases are shared with TRBD2. The germline CDR1 and CDR2 sequences are LGHNA and YNFKEQ. The length of the CDR3 is 17 residues. V lost 0 bases to trimming and J lost 4 bases; unmatched junction nucleotides: 9. The CDR3 DNA is TGTGCCAGCAGCCAAGATTCTGGAGCGGGAGGGGTGTACGAGCAGTACTTC. Translated: CASSQDSGAGGVYEQYF.

DNA of the CDR3: TGTGCCAGCAGACAGGGTGGCAATGAGCAGTTCTTC. It codes for CASRQGGNEQFF. The chain links TRBV12-3 or TRBV12-4 to TRBJ2-1, with D perhaps matching TRBD1 (6 bases). This CDR3 has 12 amino acids. V lost 6 bases to trimming and J lost 6 bases, with 9 bases between them.

This chain joins TRBV19 and TRBJ2-7, with 11 bases aligning to TRBD2. J was trimmed by 1 base and V by 6 bases; bases with no gene match: 2. The CDR3 spans 14 residues. The germline gives CDR1 LNHDA, CDR2 SQIVND (reference sequence). As DNA, the CDR3 is TGTGCCAGTAGGAGGACTAGCGGGTCCTACGAGCAGTACTTC. This sequence encodes CASRRTSGSYEQYF.

V and J are TRBV6-5 and TRBJ2-7, with TRBD1 matching over 8 bases. The CDR3 is 14 residues long. In germline, CDR1 is MNHEY, CDR2 SVGAGI. With 4 bases clipped from V and 2 bases from J, the junction kept 4 bases outside the gene matches. The CDR3 here is CASSSTGGTYEQYF. Written as DNA, the CDR3 is TGTGCCAGCAGTTCTACAGGGGGAACCTACGAGCAGTACTTC.